Listed below are T cell receptor beta chains from one sample, sequenced in a study of tumor and adjacent non-tumor tissue in lung cancer. A single record per CDR3 protein comes from TCRdb applying MiXCR to the multiplex PCR reads. The table lists tens of thousands of distinct CDR3 sequences, just over 75% of them singletons. The sample consisted of distant non-tumor lung tissue. The receptors come from a man between 65 and 85 years old with non-small cell lung cancer. CDR3s include the opening cysteine and the closing phenylalanine or tryptophan. The D gene is left open where the match is weak. Some rows mark clone size as missing; the rest say once, few, many or name a class of expanded clone.

j_call clone_size v_call d_call cdr3_nt cdr3_aa
TRBJ2-3 NA TRBV11-3 NA TGTGCCAGCATCCGTCGGGATGTAAGCACAGATACACAGAATTTT CASIRRDVSTDTQNF
TRBJ1-1 NA TRBV5-5 NA TGTGTCAGCAACCCGGAGATCACGAACACTGAAGCTTTCTTT CVSNPEITNTEAFF
TRBJ1-4 few TRBV28 NA TGTGCCAGTAATACAAATGAAAAACTGTTTTTT CASNTNEKLFF
TRBJ2-4 once TRBV5-6 NA TGTGCCAGCAGCGCTACAGGGAGAGGGGTCGTTGGAAACATTCGGTACTTC CASSATGRGVVGNIRYF
TRBJ2-3 NA TRBV11-2 NA TGTGTCAGCAGCTCACGGGGGTTCTCAGATACCCAGTATTTT CVSSSRGFSDTQYF
TRBJ2-1 NA TRBV7-3 TRBD1 TGTACCAGCAGCCAAACAGGGGGCCAATACAATGAGCAGTTCTTC CTSSQTGGQYNEQFF
TRBJ2-2 NA TRBV27 NA TGTGCCAGCAGTTTAGCTCCGCTGGGGGCCGGGGAGCTGTTTTTT CASSLAPLGAGELFF
TRBJ2-1 once TRBV11-2 NA TGTGCCAGCAGCTTAGAACTTCTGGGACGGACTTCCTGCAATGAGCAGTTCTTC CASSLELLGRTSCNEQFF
TRBJ2-6 NA TRBV6-5 TRBD1 TGTGCCAGCAGTTCCGGGACAGGGGGATCTGGGGCCAGCATCCTGACTTTC CASSSGTGGSGASILTF
TRBJ2-4 NA TRBV2 NA TGTGCCACCTCCATATTAGAGGGAGCCAAAAACATTCAGTACTTC CATSILEGAKNIQYF
TRBJ1-3 NA TRBV12-3/TRBV12-4 TRBD1 TGTGCCGGCAGCCGTCGCGGGACAGGGATCGGCTATGGAAACACCATATATTTT CAGSRRGTGIGYGNTIYF
TRBJ2-7 NA TRBV12-3/TRBV12-4 NA TGTGCCAGCAGGCTGGGTAGCGGAGACTTCGGGGGCGTGCAATACTTC CASRLGSGDFGGVQYF
TRBJ1-1 NA TRBV6-6 NA TGTGCCAGCAGTGTGGGAGGAAGGTCGGACACTGAAGCTTTTTTT CASSVGGRSDTEAFF
TRBJ2-3 NA TRBV11-2 NA TGTGCCAGCAGCTTAGGGGGGCTAGTACTAACAGATACGCAGTATTTT CASSLGGLVLTDTQYF
TRBJ2-5 NA TRBV28 TRBD2 TGTGCCAGCAGCCGGAGGGTGGGAGGGGTAAAGACCCGGTACTTC CASSRRVGGVKTRYF
TRBJ2-1 NA TRBV28 NA TGTGCCAGCAGTCTCCCTAGGGGGAGGCCGTACAATGAGCAGTTCTTC CASSLPRGRPYNEQFF
TRBJ2-2 NA TRBV11-2 NA TGCGCCAGCAGGCCACCCCAAAGGGGCACCGGGGAGCTGTTTTTT CASRPPQRGTGELFF
TRBJ2-1 many TRBV6-2/TRBV6-3 NA TGTGCCAGCAGTTACTTCTCCGGGGGTCGGAGTGAGCAGTTCTTC CASSYFSGGRSEQFF
TRBJ1-2 NA TRBV4-3 NA TGCGCCAGAAGCCAAGGGGCTGCATATGGCTACACCTTC CARSQGAAYGYTF